Presented here are 18 T cell receptor beta chains from one specimen sequenced in a study of shared clonotypes between healthy human individuals. Profiling relied on immunoSEQ multiplex PCR, and the TCRdb table lists in-frame clones only, not all of them. The sample lists some 1,900,000 clones, over 85% occurring once. Naivety among CD8 cells was defined by CD45RO negativity and positive CCR7 selection, thereby excluding terminally differentiated effector memory CD45RA+ cells. The sequenced material came from naive CD8+ T cells sorted from blood. Receptors originate from a young man in good health.

The chain carries TRBV27 and TRBJ1-2, with D possibly matching TRBD1 (6 bases). This CDR3 comprises 15 residues. Germline CDR1 MNHEY, CDR2 SMNVEV (reference sequence). Deletions cut 0 bases from V and 7 bases from J, with 15 bases between. This CDR3 reads CASSLSWEGVPGYTF. DNA of the CDR3: TGTGCCAGCAGTTTATCATGGGAGGGGGTTCCTGGCTACACCTTC.

J is TRBJ1-1 and V is TRBV28; 7 bases line up with TRBD1. Germline CDR1 and CDR2: MDHEN and SYDVKM. The CDR3 extends over 14 amino acids. J was trimmed by 0 bases and V by 5 bases; bases with no gene match: 3. CDR3 nucleotides: TGTGCCAGCAGTCCGGGACAGCTGAACACTGAAGCTTTCTTT. The encoded protein is CASSPGQLNTEAFF.

The gene calls are TRBV5-1 and TRBJ2-7; 11 bases fit TRBD2. Germline V gene data show CDR1 as SGHRS and CDR2 as YFSETQ. V lost 1 base, J lost 7 bases, and 7 bases stayed unmatched. This CDR3 spans 15 amino acids. CDR3 sequence reads: CASSLIAGGPREQYF. Here the CDR3 DNA reads TGCGCCAGCAGCTTGATAGCGGGAGGGCCAAGAGAGCAGTACTTC.

Remarks on this clone: Other nucleotide sequences in the sample specify the same CDR3. The chain links TRBV13 to TRBJ1-4, with 9 positions matching TRBD1. CDR1 is PRHDT, CDR2 FYEKMQ, per germline (reference sequence). J lost 5 bases, V lost 5 bases, and 3 bases had no gene match. The CDR3 is 14 residues long. The CDR3 loop reads CASSPDRGNEKLFF. The CDR3 bases are TGTGCCAGCAGCCCCGACAGGGGGAATGAAAAACTGTTTTTT.

The chain has TRBV7-2 and TRBJ2-1; D gene uncertain. Germline lookup yields CDR1 SGHTA and CDR2 FQGNSA. The V end lost 5 bases, the J end lost 0 bases, and 8 bases lay between the germline ends. The CDR3 sequence is 14 residues long. The chain's CDR3 is CASSPEYSYNEQFF. The CDR3 DNA is TGTGCCAGCAGCCCAGAGTACTCCTACAATGAGCAGTTCTTC.

The chain has TRBV4-2 and TRBJ2-7; TRBD2 agrees at 7 bases. The CDR3 runs 15 residues. Trimming took 4 bases from V and 2 from J; bases not matched to a gene: 8. Germline-derived CDR1 and CDR2 are LGHNA and YNFKEQ. The CDR3 here is CASSPGLLNTYEQYF. The CDR3, as DNA: TGTGCCAGCAGCCCGGGACTACTGAACACCTACGAGCAGTACTTC.

This clone was seen once. This rearrangement joins TRBV5-1 to TRBJ1-1; 9 bases line up with TRBD1. This CDR3 region has 16 residues. Per germline, CDR1 SGHRS and CDR2 YFSETQ. Trimming took 1 base from V and 3 from J; bases not matched to a gene: 7. Here the CDR3 DNA reads TGCGCCAGCAGCTTGTGGACAGGGGAAGGGCACACTGAAGCTTTCTTT. It is translated as CASSLWTGEGHTEAFF.

CDR3 amino acids: CASSQVQGEYYGYTF. CDR3 in DNA: TGCGCCAGCAGCCAAGTTCAGGGCGAGTACTATGGCTACACCTTC. This chain links TRBV4-1 with TRBJ1-2; a possible D gene is TRBD1 (5 bases). The V end was cut by 1 base, the J end by 3 bases, with 12 bases between. CDR1 is MGHRA and CDR2 is YSYEKL in the germline V gene. This CDR3 has 15 residues.

The gene calls are TRBV5-6 and TRBJ2-3; D is unresolved. Germline CDR1 SGHDT, CDR2 YYEEEE. V lost 0 bases and J 6 bases, leaving 17 bases between the germline ends. The CDR3 is 16 residues long. This chain's CDR3 is CASSLDLGGVGDTQYF. Written as DNA, the CDR3 is TGTGCCAGCAGCTTGGATCTGGGTGGGGTGGGGGATACGCAGTATTTT.

The CDR3 is CASSPPNEQETQYF. CDR3 nucleotide sequence: TGTGCCAGCAGCCCTCCAAACGAACAAGAGACCCAGTACTTC. The rearrangement joins TRBV7-9 to TRBJ2-5; D unresolved. The CDR3 runs 14 residues. Germline assignment: CDR1 SEHNR and CDR2 FQNEAQ (reference sequence). V lost 5 bases and J 2 bases, leaving 12 bases between the germline ends.

The J gene is TRBJ1-5, the V gene TRBV19; D may be TRBD1 (6 bases). CDR1 is LNHDA, CDR2 SQIVND, per germline (reference sequence). CDR3 length: 16 residues. The V end was cut by 5 bases, the J end by 0 bases, with 14 bases between. CDR3 DNA sequence: TGTGCCAGTAGTTGGACAGCACTTCTTAGCAATCAGCCCCAGCATTTT. Its translation is CASSWTALLSNQPQHF.

This clone has a handful of counts. The genes are TRBV29-1 and TRBJ1-1; D unresolved. V was clipped by 5 bases and J by 2 bases, with 6 bases between them. The CDR3 is 11 residues long. Per the germline V gene, CDR1 is SQVTM and CDR2 is ANQGSEA. For the CDR3, the DNA is TGCAGCGTTCCTTATAACACTGAAGCTTTCTTT. Translated: CSVPYNTEAFF.

The V call is TRBV5-4, the J call TRBJ2-7, with TRBD2 identical over 10 bases. This CDR3 is 14 amino acids long. Germline CDR1 is SGHNT and CDR2 is YYREEE (reference sequence). V dropped 0 bases and J dropped 6; count of bases not matched to a gene: 3. As DNA, the CDR3 is TGTGCCAGCAGCTTGGTAGCGGGAGGTGGCGAGCAGTACTTC. It is translated as CASSLVAGGGEQYF.

A remark on this clone: Other DNA sequences in the same sample also yield this CDR3. The J gene is TRBJ2-7, the V gene TRBV27, with 9 bases lining up with TRBD1. Germline V gene data show CDR1 as MNHEY and CDR2 as SMNVEV (reference sequence). The CDR3 has 13 residues. V shed 5 bases and J 2 bases; nucleotides not matched to a gene: 1. The CDR3 loop reads CASSDRGTYEQYF. CDR3 sequence (DNA): TGTGCCAGCAGTGACAGGGGGACCTACGAGCAGTACTTC.

The chain uses TRBV7-2 and TRBJ2-7; 10 nucleotides line up with TRBD1. The CDR3 is 16 amino acids. V lost 2 bases to trimming and J lost 4 bases; unmatched junction nucleotides: 8. In germline, CDR1 is SGHTA, CDR2 FQGNSA. The CDR3 DNA reads as TGTGCCAGCAGCTTAAGTTTCGGACAGGGGGTATACGAGCAGTACTTC. Translated: CASSLSFGQGVYEQYF.

This clone showed up just once. This chain uses TRBV7-9 with TRBJ1-1; tentatively, D is TRBD1 (5 bases). Germline V gene data show CDR1 as SEHNR and CDR2 as FQNEAQ (reference sequence). CDR3 size: 13 residues. Trimming removed 1 base at V and 7 bases at J, with 10 bases between. CDR3 coding DNA: TGTGCCAGCAGCTTAGGGACACCTGATGAAGCTTTCTTT. It encodes CASSLGTPDEAFF.

In nucleotides, the CDR3 is TGCGCCAGCAGCTTCGAACAGCCCACAGATACGCAGTATTTT. It is translated as CASSFEQPTDTQYF. This sequence joins TRBV5-1 and TRBJ2-3; D not certain. V was shortened by 2 bases and J by 2 bases, with 9 bases between the two germline ends. The CDR3 consists of 14 residues. Looked up from germline, CDR1 is SGHRS and CDR2 is YFSETQ.

The chain is built from TRBV7-9 and TRBJ2-1; TRBD2 aligns across 7 bases. The V segment lost 5 bases and the J segment 7 bases; nucleotides outside the gene matches: 2. Germline V CDR1 and CDR2: SEHNR, FQNEAQ (reference sequence). CDR3 length: 12 amino acids. The CDR3 sequence: CASSPSGNEQFF. As DNA, the CDR3 is TGTGCCAGCAGCCCTAGCGGTAATGAGCAGTTCTTC.